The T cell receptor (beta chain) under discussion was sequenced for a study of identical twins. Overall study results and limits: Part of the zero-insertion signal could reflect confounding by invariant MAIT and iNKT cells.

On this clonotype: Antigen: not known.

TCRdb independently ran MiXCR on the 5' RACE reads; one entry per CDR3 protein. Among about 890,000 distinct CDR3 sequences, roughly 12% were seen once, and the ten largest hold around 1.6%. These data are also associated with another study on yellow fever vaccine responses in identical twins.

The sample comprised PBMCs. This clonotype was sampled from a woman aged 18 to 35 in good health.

CDR3 protein: CASEMGSGHEQYF. The CDR3 DNA reads as TGTGCCAGCGAAATGGGAAGCGGTCACGAGCAGTACTTC. V gene TRBV5-6 combines with J gene TRBJ2-7; TRBD2 might be the D (5 bases). The germline V and J ends were trimmed by 7 bases and 5 bases, with 16 bases remaining between them. CDR1 and CDR2 from the germline V gene are SGHDT and YYEEEE. The CDR3 length is 13 residues.